Below, one TCR beta chain is given with its context. The target antigen is unknown. The entry originates in a study of graft-versus-host responses after intestinal transplantation. In the study overall: Multivisceral, liver-intestinal, or isolated intestinal transplants were given to recipients. Every one of the recipients received anti-thymocyte globulin induction and afterwards took tacrolimus and steroids for about 3 years. Whole-study findings and limits: Graft-donor T cell macrochimerism coincided with high graft-versus-host to host-versus-graft clonal ratios in allografts. Declines in HvG clones occurring early post-transplant were associated with peak circulating GvH clone levels.

Generated by immunoSEQ multiplex PCR, the TCRdb table keeps only in-frame clones and is missing some. Of fewer than 95,000 clones listed, over 90% are singletons. This sequence was found in a human donor who was the organ donor for an intestinal transplant. The input for sequencing was unstimulated CD4+ T cells sorted from spleen or lymph node cells, taken before transplant.

This CDR3 reads CASSLTRQPQHF. CDR3 bases: TGTGCCAGCAGTTTGACCAGACAGCCCCAGCATTTT. This rearrangement joins TRBV28 to TRBJ1-5; no definite D call. This CDR3 is built from 12 residues. The germline V and J ends were trimmed by 3 bases and 7 bases, with 7 bases remaining between them. Per germline, CDR1 MDHEN and CDR2 SYDVKM.